What follows describes a single T cell receptor (beta chain). What it binds is not known. This sample stems from a study of T cell repertoires in cytomegalovirus infection. Study-level information: Public TCR beta signatures indicated both CMV infection and matching HLA type.

TCRdb fed the reads into MiXCR, producing one record per CDR3 protein. The sample includes roughly 200,000 distinct CDR3 sequences, nearly 9.5% seen only once; the top ten take about 4.6%. From germline, CDR1 is SGHTA and CDR2 FQGTGA. The ends were cut back, 2 bases at V and 2 bases at J, with 13 bases in the middle. This CDR3 is 15 amino acids long. General study results and limits: There were carriers of CMV plus the relevant HLA, and cumulative public TCR beta family frequency identified them. HLA-C-restricted CMV clonotypes gave the most frequent clonotype in two of eight donors.

The chain couples TRBV7-3 to TRBJ2-7; no reliable D call. The sequenced sample consisted of PBMCs. This TCR was sampled from a human donor in good health (CMV status not recorded). Some clones in this sample may be carry-over from other donors' samples. CDR3: CASSLYGGTAYEQYF. The CDR3 DNA follows: TGTGCCAGCAGCTTATACGGTGGCACAGCCTACGAGCAGTACTTC.